In its sample, the clone carrying this TCR beta chain was seen a few times. During its preparation, the TCRbeta library received unique molecular identifiers. From the PCR reads, TCRdb called clonotypes with MiXCR, one entry per CDR3 protein. The table lists hundreds of thousands of distinct CDR3 sequences, over 10% of them singletons, with roughly 0.84% in the top ten. This specimen comes from a study of T-cell reconstitution after alpha-beta-depleted transplantation in children. V was clipped by 3 bases and J by 4 bases; unmatched bases: 4. This CDR3 is built from 14 residues. Per germline, CDR1 SGHRS and CDR2 YFSETQ.

The V call is TRBV5-1, the J call TRBJ1-1, with 9 bases lining up with TRBD1. The origin of this receptor is a girl aged 2-10 years with congenital amegakaryocytic thrombocytopenia, due to receive a stem cell transplant. The sequencing used PBMCs, collected before TCRalphabeta/CD19-depleted stem cell transplant. Here the CDR3 DNA reads TGCGCCAGCAGCTCGACAGGGGGAATCACTGAAGCTTTCTTT. Its protein product is CASSSTGGITEAFF.